This T cell receptor beta chain was obtained from a study of human T cells and chemical hapten exposure. Across the study: Patients got weekly scalp diphenylcyclopropenone doses over the approximately 23-week study.

Methods used by the authors: Sample TCR counts, which ranged from about 23,224 to 690,600, had a median of roughly 92,000. TCRdb re-derived calls from the RACE reads in MiXCR, one entry per CDR3 protein. Clone size and V and J calls follow TCRdb, not the original study. The sample lists 300,000 to 450,000 distinct CDR3 sequences, approximately 5% seen once, with 2% to 3% in the top ten. General study results and limits: Having alopecia, the donors may differ immunologically from healthy people.

Described time point: pre-sensitization, week 0. Documented treatment: therapeutic diphenylcyclopropenone sensitization with weekly scalp DPC. This clonotype came up many times. Its antigen is undetermined. The length of the CDR3 is 13 residues. J lost 6 bases, V lost 5 bases, and 7 bases had no gene match. CDR1 is PRHDT, CDR2 FYEKMQ, per germline (reference sequence). The clonotype comes from a woman between 45 and 60 years old with alopecia areata. Some clones in this sample may be carry-over from other donors' samples. This material consisted of whole blood, taken in connection with sensitization to the hapten diphenylcyclopropenone (DPC). The genes are TRBV13 and TRBJ2-7, with TRBD1 identical over 7 bases. The CDR3 DNA reads TGTGCCAGCAGCCTTACAGGGGTCGGCGAGCAGTACTTC. Translation gives CASSLTGVGEQYF.